This T cell receptor (beta chain) was retrieved from a study of blood T cell repertoires in COVID-19. Participants were placed into cohorts based on the clinical history they reported. Original analysis: Amplifying reference gene primers gave estimates of nucleated cell counts. Here immunoSEQ multiplex PCR was the method, and the copy in TCRdb shows in-frame clones only, minus some. For V, J and clone size, that table is used; D and trimming come from the DNA. Here the sample spans 110,000 to 150,000 clones, 85% to 90% being singletons. The sequence derives from a man aged 55 to 70 who had recovered from COVID-19. Sequenced material: PBMCs or T cells enriched from blood (not recorded which).

The CDR3 is CASSLQTGGLLNEQFF. The CDR3 DNA reads as TGTGCCAGCAGCTTGCAGACAGGGGGGTTGTTGAATGAGCAGTTCTTC. The V and J genes are TRBV5-6 and TRBJ2-1; 9 nucleotides align to TRBD1. The germline V gene encodes CDR1 SGHDT and CDR2 YYEEEE. Trimming at V came to 1 base and at J to 7 bases, leaving 9 bases not matched to a gene. There are 16 residues in the CDR3.